This T cell receptor (beta chain) emerged from a study of Tregs in tolerant kidney transplant recipients. Background on the study: The nonmyeloablative bone marrow transplants came from related graft donors, with transient mixed chimerism.

The germline CDR1 and CDR2 sequences are SGHRS and YFSETQ. The V gene end was trimmed by 4 bases and the J gene end by 0 bases; junction bases not matched to a gene: 3. The length of the CDR3 is 14 residues. Thawed PBMCs were FACS-sorted into unstimulated CD4+CD25+CD127- regulatory T cells, CD4+CD25- non-regulatory cells, CD4 and CD8 cells. Measured with immunoSEQ multiplex PCR; TCRdb has only the in-frame clones, and not every one. The profile covers around 98,000 clones, with 90% to 95% appearing a single time and 0.35% to 0.55% taken by the ten largest. This receptor was taken from a human donor who received a combined kidney and bone marrow transplant. Here the sequenced sample was CD4+ T cells from blood, taken before the transplant. V and J are TRBV5-1 and TRBJ1-1; TRBD1 matches at 7 bases. The DNA for the CDR3 is TGCGCCAGCAGCACGGACAGGATGAACACTGAAGCTTTCTTT. It encodes CASSTDRMNTEAFF.